These T cell receptor beta chains were read from a single sample in a study of resident and recirculating memory T cells in vitiligo. Clones were read by immunoSEQ multiplex PCR, and TCRdb kept only the in-frame ones, dropping some. The table includes fewer than 80,000 clones, 91% detected once. The sequencing sample was made of blood. These receptor sequences come from a male donor with vitiligo. The conserved cysteine and the conserved F or W are not part of the CDR3 here.

cdr3_aa: SVDRETIYEQY; v_call: TRBV29-1; j_call: TRBJ2-7
cdr3_aa: ASSFGQNTGELF; v_call: TRBV5-1; j_call: TRBJ2-2
cdr3_aa: ASSLQRLAGNEQF; v_call: TRBV7-9; j_call: TRBJ2-1
cdr3_aa: ASSPTGTYGYT; v_call: TRBV7-6; j_call: TRBJ1-2
cdr3_aa: ASSSGQGPREQY; v_call: TRBV28; j_call: TRBJ2-7
cdr3_aa: ASSGRTSGGWDHTGELF; v_call: TRBV6-1; j_call: TRBJ2-2
cdr3_aa: ASSFGNLYEQY; v_call: TRBV11-2; j_call: TRBJ2-7
cdr3_aa: ASSGDRGVTDTQY; v_call: TRBV7-9; j_call: TRBJ2-3
cdr3_aa: ASSPDRLIAMNTEAF; v_call: TRBV28; j_call: TRBJ1-1
cdr3_aa: ASSVAGGGGNTIY; v_call: TRBV9; j_call: TRBJ1-3
cdr3_aa: ASKRPAGVVFGTDTQY; v_call: TRBV2; j_call: TRBJ2-3
cdr3_aa: ASSLAQGAPRNSPLH; v_call: TRBV7-2; j_call: TRBJ1-6
cdr3_aa: ASLYENRGRDYGYT; v_call: TRBV19; j_call: TRBJ1-2
cdr3_aa: ASSLSFGQAGTSGGADTGELF; v_call: TRBV27; j_call: TRBJ2-2
cdr3_aa: ASGQTYEQY; v_call: TRBV9; j_call: TRBJ2-7
cdr3_aa: SASDRGTEAF; v_call: TRBV29-1; j_call: TRBJ1-1
cdr3_aa: ASSEYRVRVGEQY; v_call: TRBV27; j_call: TRBJ2-7
cdr3_aa: ASSLEWRNTIY; v_call: TRBV28; j_call: TRBJ1-3
cdr3_aa: ASSLELGNEQF; v_call: TRBV5-1; j_call: TRBJ2-1
cdr3_aa: SAAPEQY; v_call: TRBV20-1; j_call: TRBJ2-7
cdr3_aa: ASSVQGNTEAF; v_call: TRBV28; j_call: TRBJ1-1
cdr3_aa: ASSRDSGTNEKLF; v_call: TRBV7-8; j_call: TRBJ1-4
cdr3_aa: ASSQVTSGVTTDTQY; v_call: TRBV4-1; j_call: TRBJ2-3
cdr3_aa: ASSLGGWGRLYEQY; v_call: TRBV7-9; j_call: TRBJ2-7
cdr3_aa: ASSGTSGVQETQY; v_call: TRBV5-1; j_call: TRBJ2-5
cdr3_aa: ASSQEQATYNEQF; v_call: TRBV4-3; j_call: TRBJ2-1
cdr3_aa: ASSTHGQGANYGYT; v_call: TRBV19; j_call: TRBJ1-2
cdr3_aa: ASSKERGQGRNGYT; v_call: TRBV21-1; j_call: TRBJ1-2
cdr3_aa: AWRSLLNTEAF; v_call: TRBV30; j_call: TRBJ1-1
cdr3_aa: ASSVATNSGANVLT; v_call: TRBV9; j_call: TRBJ2-6
cdr3_aa: ASSGGGPYNEQF; v_call: TRBV4-3; j_call: TRBJ2-1
cdr3_aa: ASRPDQKETQY; v_call: TRBV6-1; j_call: TRBJ2-5
cdr3_aa: ASSKPGLADTNEQF; v_call: TRBV7-9; j_call: TRBJ2-1
cdr3_aa: ASSQDKGTQGKNIQY; v_call: TRBV4-1; j_call: TRBJ2-4
cdr3_aa: ASSLAHGGAGETQY; v_call: TRBV7-2; j_call: TRBJ2-5
cdr3_aa: ASGRDRVNQPQH; v_call: TRBV12-5; j_call: TRBJ1-5
cdr3_aa: ASVGTENTEAF; v_call: TRBV12-5; j_call: TRBJ1-1
cdr3_aa: ASSYGGTGGRETQY; v_call: TRBV6-6; j_call: TRBJ2-5
cdr3_aa: ASSPLGGGRYGYT; v_call: TRBV6-5; j_call: TRBJ1-2
cdr3_aa: ASSPGLAGGTQY; v_call: TRBV5-4; j_call: TRBJ2-5
cdr3_aa: ASSEESGTGGAEQY; v_call: TRBV6-1; j_call: TRBJ2-7
cdr3_aa: ASASGGPLTEAF; v_call: TRBV7-3; j_call: TRBJ1-1
cdr3_aa: ASSLVWQDRENTEAF; v_call: TRBV5-1; j_call: TRBJ1-1
cdr3_aa: AWRLALSAAGALKTEAF; v_call: TRBV30; j_call: TRBJ1-1
cdr3_aa: SARESGTQY; v_call: TRBV20-1; j_call: TRBJ2-5
cdr3_aa: ASSLPTLSSYEQY; v_call: TRBV28; j_call: TRBJ2-7
cdr3_aa: ASSTTGTVYEQY; v_call: TRBV7-2; j_call: TRBJ2-7